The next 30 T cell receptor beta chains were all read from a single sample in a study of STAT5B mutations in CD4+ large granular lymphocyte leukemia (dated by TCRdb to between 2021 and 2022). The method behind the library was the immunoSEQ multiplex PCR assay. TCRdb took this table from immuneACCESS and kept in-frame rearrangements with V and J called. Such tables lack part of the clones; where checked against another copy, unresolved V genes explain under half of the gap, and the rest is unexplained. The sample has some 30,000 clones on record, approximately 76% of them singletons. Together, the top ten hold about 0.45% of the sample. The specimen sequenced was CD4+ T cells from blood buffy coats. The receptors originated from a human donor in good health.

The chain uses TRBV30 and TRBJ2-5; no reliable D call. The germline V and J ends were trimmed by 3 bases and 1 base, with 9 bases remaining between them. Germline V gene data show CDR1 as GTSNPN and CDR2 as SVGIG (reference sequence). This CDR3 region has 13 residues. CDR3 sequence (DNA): TGTGCCTGGAGGGTCTTACGCCAAGAGACCCAGTACTTC. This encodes CAWRVLRQETQYF.

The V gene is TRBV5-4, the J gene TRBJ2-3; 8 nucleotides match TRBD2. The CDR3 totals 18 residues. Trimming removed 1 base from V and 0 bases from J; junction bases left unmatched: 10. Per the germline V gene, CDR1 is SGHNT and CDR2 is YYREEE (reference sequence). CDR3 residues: CASSLKASGRASTDTQYF. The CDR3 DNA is TGTGCCAGCAGCTTGAAGGCTAGCGGGCGTGCTAGCACAGATACGCAGTATTTT.

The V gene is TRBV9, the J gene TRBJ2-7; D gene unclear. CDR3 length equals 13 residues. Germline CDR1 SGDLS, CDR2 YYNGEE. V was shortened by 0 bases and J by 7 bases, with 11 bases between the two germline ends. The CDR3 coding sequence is TGTGCCAGCAGCGTAGATGGGGTCGGGGAGCAGTACTTC. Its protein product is CASSVDGVGEQYF.

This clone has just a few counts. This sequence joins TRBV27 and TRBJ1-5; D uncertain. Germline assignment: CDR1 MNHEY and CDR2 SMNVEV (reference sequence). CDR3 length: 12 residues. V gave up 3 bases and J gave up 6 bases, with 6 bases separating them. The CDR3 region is CASSFRSQPQHF. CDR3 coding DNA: TGTGCCAGCAGTTTTAGGAGTCAGCCCCAGCATTTT.

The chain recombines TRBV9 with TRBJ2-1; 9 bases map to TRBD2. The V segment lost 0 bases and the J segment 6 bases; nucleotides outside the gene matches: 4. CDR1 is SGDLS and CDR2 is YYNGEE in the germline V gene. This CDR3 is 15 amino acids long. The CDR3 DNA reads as TGTGCCAGCAGCGTAGTGGCGGGGGGGCCCAATGAGCAGTTCTTC. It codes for CASSVVAGGPNEQFF.

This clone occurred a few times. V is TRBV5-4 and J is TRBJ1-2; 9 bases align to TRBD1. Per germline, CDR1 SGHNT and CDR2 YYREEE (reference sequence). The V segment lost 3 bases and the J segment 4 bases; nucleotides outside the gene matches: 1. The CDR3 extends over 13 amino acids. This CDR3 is CASSSTGGYGYTF. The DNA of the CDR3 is TGTGCCAGCAGCTCGACAGGGGGCTATGGCTACACCTTC.

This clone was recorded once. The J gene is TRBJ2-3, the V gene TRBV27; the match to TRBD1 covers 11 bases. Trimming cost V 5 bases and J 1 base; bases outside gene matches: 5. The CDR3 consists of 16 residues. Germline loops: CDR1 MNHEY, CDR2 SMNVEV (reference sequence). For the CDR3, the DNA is TGTGCCAGCAGTGCCGGACAGGGGGCCGGCACAGATACGCAGTATTTT. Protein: CASSAGQGAGTDTQYF.

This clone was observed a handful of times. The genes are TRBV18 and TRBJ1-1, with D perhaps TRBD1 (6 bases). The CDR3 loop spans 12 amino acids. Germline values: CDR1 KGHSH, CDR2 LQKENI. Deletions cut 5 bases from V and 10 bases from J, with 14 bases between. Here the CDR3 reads CASSTTGQGAFF. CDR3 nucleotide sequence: TGTGCCAGCTCAACCACAGGGCAGGGAGCTTTCTTT.

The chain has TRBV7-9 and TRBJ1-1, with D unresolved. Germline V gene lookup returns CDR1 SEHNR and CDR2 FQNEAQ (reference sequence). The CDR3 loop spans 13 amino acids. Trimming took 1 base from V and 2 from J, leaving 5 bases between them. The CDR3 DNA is TGTGCCAGCAGCTTAGGTGAAAACACTGAAGCTTTCTTT. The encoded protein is CASSLGENTEAFF.

CDR3 nucleotide sequence: TGTGCCACCAGCAGAGCTGGGCAGGGTGTCGGGGAGCTGTTTTTT. This translates into CATSRAGQGVGELFF. The rearrangement uses TRBV15 and TRBJ2-2; D might be TRBD1 (5 bases). The V and J ends lost 1 base and 7 bases respectively, with 13 bases between them. The CDR3 runs 15 residues. Germline loops: CDR1 LNHNV, CDR2 YYDKDF (reference sequence).

CDR3 nucleotide sequence: TGTGCCAGCAGTCCGGGACAGTACTTC. Protein product: CASSPGQYF. The chain has TRBV6-4 and TRBJ2-4, with D maybe TRBD2 (5 bases). V shed 5 bases and J shed 13 bases, with 6 bases lying between them. Germline V gene sequence: CDR1 MRHNA, CDR2 SNTAGT. The CDR3 has 9 amino acids.

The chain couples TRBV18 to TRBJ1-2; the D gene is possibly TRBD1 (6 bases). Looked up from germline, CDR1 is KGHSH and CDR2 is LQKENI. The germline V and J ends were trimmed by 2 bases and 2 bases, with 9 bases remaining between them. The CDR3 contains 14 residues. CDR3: CASSPGGGNYGYTF. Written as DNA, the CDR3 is TGTGCCAGCTCACCAGGAGGGGGGAACTATGGCTACACCTTC.

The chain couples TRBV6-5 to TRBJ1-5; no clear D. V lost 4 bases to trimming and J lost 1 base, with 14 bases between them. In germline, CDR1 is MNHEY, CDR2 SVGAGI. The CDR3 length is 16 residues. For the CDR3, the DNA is TGTGCCAGCAGTTGGCAGAAACCCCCGAGCAATCAGCCCCAGCATTTT. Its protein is CASSWQKPPSNQPQHF.

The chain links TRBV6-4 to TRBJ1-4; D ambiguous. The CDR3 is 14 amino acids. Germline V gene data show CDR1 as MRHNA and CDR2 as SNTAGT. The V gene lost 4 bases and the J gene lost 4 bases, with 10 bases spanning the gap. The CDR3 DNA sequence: TGTGCCAGCAGTGTCAACAGCAATAATGAAAAACTGTTTTTT. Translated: CASSVNSNNEKLFF.

As DNA, the CDR3 is TGTGCCAGTAGTAAGAACACTGAAGCTTTCTTT. Translated: CASSKNTEAFF. The chain employs TRBV19 and TRBJ1-1; D is ambiguous. The CDR3 extends over 11 amino acids. Trimming took 4 bases from V and 1 from J, leaving 1 base between them. Germline V gene sequence: CDR1 LNHDA, CDR2 SQIVND (reference sequence).

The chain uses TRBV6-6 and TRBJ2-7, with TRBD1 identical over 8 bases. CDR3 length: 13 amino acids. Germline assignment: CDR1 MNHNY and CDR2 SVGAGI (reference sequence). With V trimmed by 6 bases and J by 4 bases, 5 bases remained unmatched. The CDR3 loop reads CASRTGQGYEQYF. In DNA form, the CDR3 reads TGTGCCAGCAGGACTGGACAGGGATACGAGCAGTACTTC.

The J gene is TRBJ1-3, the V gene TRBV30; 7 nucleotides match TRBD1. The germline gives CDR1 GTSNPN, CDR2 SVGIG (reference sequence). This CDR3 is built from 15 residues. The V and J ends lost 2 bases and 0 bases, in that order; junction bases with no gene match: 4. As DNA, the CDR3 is TGTGCCTGGAGTCGGGACAGCGGCTCTGGAAACACCATATATTTT. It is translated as CAWSRDSGSGNTIYF.

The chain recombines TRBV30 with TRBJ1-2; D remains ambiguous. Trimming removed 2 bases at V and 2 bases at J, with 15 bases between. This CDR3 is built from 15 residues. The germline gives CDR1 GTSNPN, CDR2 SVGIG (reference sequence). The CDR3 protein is CAWSTGQLSNYGYTF. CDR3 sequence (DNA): TGTGCCTGGAGTACTGGGCAACTATCAAACTATGGCTACACCTTC.

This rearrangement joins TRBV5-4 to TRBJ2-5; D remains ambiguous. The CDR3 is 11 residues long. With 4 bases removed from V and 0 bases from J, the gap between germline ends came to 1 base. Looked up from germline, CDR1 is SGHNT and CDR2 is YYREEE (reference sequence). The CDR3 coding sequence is TGTGCCAGCAGCAACCAAGAGACCCAGTACTTC. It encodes CASSNQETQYF. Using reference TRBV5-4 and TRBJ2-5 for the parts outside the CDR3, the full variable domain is ETGVTQSPTHLIKTRGQQVTLRCSSQSGHNTVSWYQQALGQGPQFIFQYYREEENGRGNFPPRFSGLQFPNYSSELNVNALELDDSALYLCASSNQETQYFGPGTRLLVL.

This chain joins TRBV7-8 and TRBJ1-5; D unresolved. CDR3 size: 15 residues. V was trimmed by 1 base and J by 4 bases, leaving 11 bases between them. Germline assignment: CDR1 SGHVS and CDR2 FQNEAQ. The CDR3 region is CASSLDAAGNQPQHF. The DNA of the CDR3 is TGTGCCAGCAGCTTAGACGCGGCAGGAAATCAGCCCCAGCATTTT.

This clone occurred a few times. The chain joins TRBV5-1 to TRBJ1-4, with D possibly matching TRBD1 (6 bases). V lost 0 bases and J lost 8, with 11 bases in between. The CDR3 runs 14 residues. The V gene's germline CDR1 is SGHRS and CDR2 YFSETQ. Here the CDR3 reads CASSLGNTGEKLFF. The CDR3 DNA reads TGCGCCAGCAGCTTGGGGAATACAGGGGAAAAACTGTTTTTT.

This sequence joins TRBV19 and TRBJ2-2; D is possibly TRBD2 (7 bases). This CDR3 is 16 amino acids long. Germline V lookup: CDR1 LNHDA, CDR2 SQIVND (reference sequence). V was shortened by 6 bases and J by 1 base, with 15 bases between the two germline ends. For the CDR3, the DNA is TGTGCCAGTAGCCCCTCGGGGGGCCTGAACACCGGGGAGCTGTTTTTT. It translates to CASSPSGGLNTGELFF.

CDR3 sequence: CASTYGGRWSDSPLHF. The CDR3 DNA follows: TGTGCCAGCACTTATGGGGGACGGTGGTCGGATTCACCCCTCCACTTT. The chain uses TRBV28 and TRBJ1-6; possibly TRBD1 for D (5 bases). The CDR3 loop spans 16 amino acids. Germline values: CDR1 MDHEN, CDR2 SYDVKM. The germline V and J ends were trimmed by 7 bases and 8 bases, with 21 bases remaining between them.

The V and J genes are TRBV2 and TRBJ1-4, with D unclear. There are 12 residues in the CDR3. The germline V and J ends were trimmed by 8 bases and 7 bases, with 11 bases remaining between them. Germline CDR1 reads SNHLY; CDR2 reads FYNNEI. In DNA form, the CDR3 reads TGTGCCAGCCGGACGGAATCTGAAAAACTGTTTTTT. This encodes CASRTESEKLFF.

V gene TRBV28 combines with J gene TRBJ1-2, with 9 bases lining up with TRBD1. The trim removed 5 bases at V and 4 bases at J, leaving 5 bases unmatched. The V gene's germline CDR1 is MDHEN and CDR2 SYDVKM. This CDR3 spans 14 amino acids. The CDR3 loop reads CASSMGQGGYGYTF. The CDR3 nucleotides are TGTGCCAGCAGTATGGGACAGGGTGGCTATGGCTACACCTTC.

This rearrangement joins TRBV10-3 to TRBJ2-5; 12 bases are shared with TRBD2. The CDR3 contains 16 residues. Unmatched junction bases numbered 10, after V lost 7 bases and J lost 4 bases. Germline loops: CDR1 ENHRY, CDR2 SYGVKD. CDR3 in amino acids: CAIKSTSGGLGETQYF. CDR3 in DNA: TGTGCCATCAAATCGACTAGCGGGGGCCTGGGAGAGACCCAGTACTTC.

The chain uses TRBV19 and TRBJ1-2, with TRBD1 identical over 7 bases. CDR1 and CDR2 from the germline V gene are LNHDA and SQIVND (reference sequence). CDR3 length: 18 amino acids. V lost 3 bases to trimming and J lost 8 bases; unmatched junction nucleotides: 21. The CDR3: CASSIPSLAGTVASGYTF. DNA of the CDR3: TGTGCCAGTAGTATTCCGTCCCTGGCCGGGACAGTGGCTAGCGGCTACACCTTC.

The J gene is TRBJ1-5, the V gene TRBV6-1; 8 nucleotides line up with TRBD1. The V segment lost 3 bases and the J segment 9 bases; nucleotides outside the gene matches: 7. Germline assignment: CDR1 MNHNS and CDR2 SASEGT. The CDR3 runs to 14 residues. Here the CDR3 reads CASSEGQVIRPQHF. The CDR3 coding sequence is TGTGCCAGCAGTGAGGGACAGGTAATCAGGCCCCAGCATTTT.

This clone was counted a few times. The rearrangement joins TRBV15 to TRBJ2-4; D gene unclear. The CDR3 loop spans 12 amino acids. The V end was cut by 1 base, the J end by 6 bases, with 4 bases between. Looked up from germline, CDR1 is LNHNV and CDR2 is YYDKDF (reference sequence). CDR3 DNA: TGTGCCACCAGCAGAGCTACAAACATTCAGTACTTC. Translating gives CATSRATNIQYF.

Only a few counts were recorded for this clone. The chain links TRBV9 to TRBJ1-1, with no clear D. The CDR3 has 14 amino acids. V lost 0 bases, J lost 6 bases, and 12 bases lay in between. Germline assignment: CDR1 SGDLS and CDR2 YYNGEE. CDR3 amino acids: CASSVDHGPSEAFF. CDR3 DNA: TGTGCCAGCAGCGTAGATCACGGCCCCTCTGAAGCTTTCTTT.